The 31 T cell receptor beta chains presented below share a single source sample, sequenced in a study of T cells in Graves' hyperthyroidism and ophthalmopathy. RNA transcripts served as the template for amplifying TCR beta CDR3 regions. The TCR CDR3 was amplified in a first-round RT-PCR using the HTBI primer set. TCRdb redid the calling of the multiplex PCR reads with MiXCR, one entry per CDR3 protein. The profile shows a few hundred thousand distinct CDR3 sequences, 15% to 19% of them singletons. Sequences were obtained from blood. All receptors come from a woman younger than 45 with Graves' hyperthyroidism.

There are many counts of this clonotype. V and J are TRBV6-6 and TRBJ2-1; TRBD2 matches at 13 bases. V lost 0 bases to trimming and J lost 5 bases; unmatched junction nucleotides: 13. In germline, CDR1 is MNHNY, CDR2 SVGAGI (reference sequence). The CDR3 extends over 20 amino acids. The CDR3 DNA follows: TGTGCCAGCAGTTACTCTGCAGGTGGAACTAGCGGGAGGGCCAACAATGAGCAGTTCTTC. This sequence encodes CASSYSAGGTSGRANNEQFF.

This clonotype was recorded a few times. A read error is possible here, since a much larger clone lies one base away. This chain connects TRBV24-1 to TRBJ1-2; 7 bases match TRBD1. After removal of 9 bases from V and 2 bases from J, the junction contained 5 bases not matched to a gene. The CDR3 is 13 amino acids. Germline CDR1 is KGHDR and CDR2 is SFDVKD. Here the CDR3 reads CATGPTGNYGYTF. As DNA, the CDR3 is TGTGCCACCGGCCCGACAGGGAACTATGGCTACACCTTC.

This chain connects TRBV7-9 to TRBJ2-6; maybe TRBD1 (5 bases). This CDR3 has 15 residues. Between the trimmed V and J ends, which lost 1 base and 2 bases, there was a span of 6 bases. Germline assignment: CDR1 SEHNR and CDR2 FQNEAQ (reference sequence). As DNA, the CDR3 is TGTGCCAGCAGCTTAGTACAGGCTGGGGCCAACGTCCTGACTTTC. Translation gives CASSLVQAGANVLTF. Full variable domain (outside the CDR3, taken from reference TRBV7-9 and TRBJ2-6): DTGVSQNPRHKITKRGQNVTFRCDPISEHNRLYWYRQTLGQGPEFLTYFQNEAQLEKSRLLSDRFSAERPKGSFSTLEIQRTEQGDSAMYLCASSLVQAGANVLTFGAGSRLTVL.

About this clonotype: Lacking the conserved final phenylalanine or tryptophan, this CDR3 likely reflects a read error. The rearrangement joins TRBV2 to TRBJ1-5; D not resolved. This CDR3 spans 15 amino acids. Trimming shortened V by 4 bases and J by 5 bases, and 15 bases separated the two germline ends. In germline, CDR1 is SNHLY, CDR2 FYNNEI. Here the CDR3 DNA reads TGTGCCAGCAGTGTAAGGCATACGGCTGATCAGCCCCAGCATCTT. Translated, it gives CASSVRHTADQPQHL.

As regards this clonotype: One base away lies a much larger clone, so this may be a sequencing read error. The chain couples TRBV12-5 to TRBJ1-5; the D gene is possibly TRBD1 (6 bases). The CDR3 is 14 amino acids. Germline V gene lookup returns CDR1 LGHNT and CDR2 FRNRAP. The V and J ends lost 4 bases and 0 bases respectively, with 7 bases between them. CDR3 nucleotides: TGTGCTAGTGGTTCAGGGGATAGCAATCAGCCCCAGCATTTT. Protein sequence: CASGSGDSNQPQHF.

This clonotype was recorded many times. The J gene is TRBJ1-2, the V gene TRBV5-1; no firm D call. The CDR3 is 13 residues long. CDR1 is SGHRS and CDR2 is YFSETQ in the germline V gene. V dropped 4 bases and J dropped 1 base, with 8 bases sitting between them. The CDR3 DNA reads TGCGCCAGCAGCCCCGACGTTAACTATGGCTACACCTTC. Protein: CASSPDVNYGYTF.

This clonotype appeared a few times. The rearrangement joins TRBV5-8 to TRBJ1-5; D perhaps matches TRBD1 (6 bases). With 1 base removed from V and 5 bases from J, the gap between germline ends came to 16 bases. Germline CDR1 SGHTS, CDR2 YDEGEE. The CDR3 contains 16 residues. The CDR3 DNA reads TGTGCCAGCAGCTTGCAGACAGGACATCGTGATCAGCCCCAGCATTTT. It specifies CASSLQTGHRDQPQHF.

This clonotype was recorded at least ten times. The chain couples TRBV20-1 to TRBJ2-1; 7 bases match TRBD1. Germline values: CDR1 DFQATT, CDR2 SNEGSKA (reference sequence). There are 14 residues in the CDR3. Trimming removed 3 bases from V and 3 bases from J; junction bases left unmatched: 5. The CDR3 is CSARNTGVYNEQFF. CDR3 nucleotide sequence: TGCAGTGCTAGGAACACAGGGGTCTACAATGAGCAGTTCTTC.

The table lists this clonotype with many counts. CDR3 sequence reads: CASSIKPTSHEQYF. DNA for the CDR3: TGTGCCAGCAGCATAAAACCGACTAGTCACGAGCAGTACTTC. The chain joins TRBV11-2 to TRBJ2-7; tentatively, D is TRBD2 (6 bases). The germline V gene has CDR1 SGHAT and CDR2 FQNNGV. V lost 5 bases and J lost 5, with 16 bases in between. This CDR3 contains 14 residues.

This rearrangement joins TRBV20-1 to TRBJ2-3; 10 bases line up with TRBD2. The CDR3 extends over 20 amino acids. Trimming took 0 bases from V and 3 from J; bases not matched to a gene: 18. Looked up from germline, CDR1 is DFQATT and CDR2 is SNEGSKA (reference sequence). The CDR3 nucleotides read TGCAGTGCTAGAGATCTTAGCGGGAGGACTCGTAGCACAAAGACAGATACGCAGTATTTT. It specifies CSARDLSGRTRSTKTDTQYF.

At least ten counts were recorded for this clonotype. The genes are TRBV20-1 and TRBJ2-5; 7 bases match TRBD1. The germline CDR1 and CDR2 sequences are DFQATT and SNEGSKA (reference sequence). This CDR3 spans 13 amino acids. V was pared by 6 bases and J by 7 bases, with 11 bases of the junction left unmatched. CDR3 coding DNA: TGCAGTGCCGGACAGGCTGGTTTGGGGACCCAGTACTTC. It specifies CSAGQAGLGTQYF.

In regard to this clonotype: Sequence at one end of the junction differs from germline and may be a read error. The chain couples TRBV2 to TRBJ2-7, with D unresolved. Germline values: CDR1 SNHLY, CDR2 FYNNEI. This CDR3 spans 10 amino acids. The CDR3 spells CARSAYEQYF. CDR3 bases: TGTGCCAGAAGTGCGTACGAGCAGTACTTC.

To note about this clonotype: This may come from a read error, since a much larger clone is one base off. The gene calls are TRBV27 and TRBJ2-7; 10 nucleotides match TRBD2. This CDR3 comprises 15 residues. Unmatched junction bases numbered 9, after V lost 5 bases and J lost 5 bases. The V gene's germline CDR1 is MNHEY and CDR2 SMNVEV (reference sequence). The CDR3 region is CASSALAGVSHEQYF. The CDR3 region has the DNA TGTGCCAGCAGTGCCCTAGCGGGAGTTTCCCACGAGCAGTACTTC.

Only a few counts were recorded for this clonotype. This chain links TRBV28 with TRBJ2-7; TRBD2 aligns across 8 bases. With 4 bases clipped from V and 3 bases from J, the junction kept 20 bases outside the gene matches. The CDR3 extends over 19 amino acids. From germline, CDR1 is MDHEN and CDR2 SYDVKM. CDR3 sequence reads: CASSSPAVVAGKVVYEQYF. Written as DNA, the CDR3 is TGTGCCAGCAGTTCCCCTGCGGTGGTAGCGGGAAAGGTGGTCTACGAGCAGTACTTC.

The chain links TRBV7-9 to TRBJ1-2; 9 nucleotides align to TRBD1. The V gene end was trimmed by 5 bases and the J gene end by 4 bases; junction bases not matched to a gene: 8. The V gene's germline CDR1 is SEHNR and CDR2 FQNEAQ (reference sequence). The length of the CDR3 is 15 residues. The CDR3 spells CASSPRTGASYGYTF. The CDR3 DNA reads as TGTGCCAGCAGCCCCCGGACAGGGGCTAGCTATGGCTACACCTTC. The full variable domain, completed using reference TRBV7-9 and TRBJ1-2, is DTGVSQNPRHKITKRGQNVTFRCDPISEHNRLYWYRQTLGQGPEFLTYFQNEAQLEKSRLLSDRFSAERPKGSFSTLEIQRTEQGDSAMYLCASSPRTGASYGYTFGSGTRLTVV.

The chain carries TRBV29-1 and TRBJ2-2; D might be TRBD2 (6 bases). The CDR3 is 15 amino acids. V lost 3 bases and J lost 5, with 16 bases in between. Per germline, CDR1 SQVTM and CDR2 ANQGSEA. This CDR3 reads CSVESRGAGTGELFF. CDR3 sequence (DNA): TGCAGCGTTGAGTCCAGAGGGGCGGGGACCGGGGAGCTGTTTTTT.

The gene calls are TRBV7-2 and TRBJ2-7; the D gene is possibly TRBD2 (5 bases). The CDR3 loop spans 14 amino acids. The germline V and J ends were trimmed by 4 bases and 6 bases, with 16 bases remaining between them. CDR1 is SGHTA and CDR2 is FQGNSA in the germline V gene. CDR3 loop: CASSSSGLGVEQYF. The CDR3 DNA reads as TGTGCCAGCAGCTCATCCGGACTTGGGGTCGAGCAGTACTTC. Combining the CDR3 with reference TRBV7-2 and TRBJ2-7 gives the whole variable domain GAGVSQSPSNKVTEKGKDVELRCDPISGHTALYWYRQSLGQGLEFLIYFQGNSAPDKSGLPSDRFSAERTGGSVSTLTIQRTQQEDSAVYLCASSSSGLGVEQYFGPGTRLTVT.

There are many counts of this clonotype. The gene calls are TRBV7-2 and TRBJ2-7; D unclear. CDR1 SGHTA and CDR2 FQGNSA come from the germline V gene. The CDR3 has 15 residues. The V end lost 2 bases, the J end lost 3 bases, and 14 bases lay between the germline ends. For the CDR3, the DNA is TGTGCCAGCAGCTTATCCCGGACCGATAACTACGAGCAGTACTTC. It is translated as CASSLSRTDNYEQYF.

The chain couples TRBV7-9 to TRBJ2-1; no clear D gene. CDR3 length equals 14 residues. Germline CDR1 and CDR2: SEHNR and FQNEAQ (reference sequence). V lost 1 base to trimming and J lost 9 bases, with 13 bases between them. The CDR3 reads CASSLDWANGEQFF. In nucleotides, the CDR3 is TGTGCCAGCAGCTTAGATTGGGCTAACGGTGAGCAGTTCTTC.

This clonotype was recorded many times. The genes are TRBV5-1 and TRBJ2-1; D remains unclear. Trimming took 4 bases from V and 1 from J, leaving 9 bases between them. CDR3 length equals 14 residues. Germline loops: CDR1 SGHRS, CDR2 YFSETQ. In DNA form, the CDR3 reads TGCGCCAGCAGCCCCCGCCCGTCCTACAATGAGCAGTTCTTC. Its translation is CASSPRPSYNEQFF.

This clonotype was observed many times. V and J are TRBV20-1 and TRBJ1-1; 7 bases fit TRBD1. Germline V CDR1 and CDR2: DFQATT, SNEGSKA (reference sequence). Trimming removed 5 bases from V and 0 bases from J; junction bases left unmatched: 3. There are 13 residues in the CDR3. CDR3 DNA: TGCAGTGCTCAGGGGGGACTGAACACTGAAGCTTTCTTT. As protein: CSAQGGLNTEAFF.

The table lists this clonotype with many counts. The rearrangement uses TRBV6-1 and TRBJ1-1; possibly TRBD1 for D (6 bases). CDR1 is MNHNS, CDR2 SASEGT, per germline. V was trimmed by 6 bases and J by 0 bases, leaving 14 bases between them. The CDR3 sequence is 15 residues long. Here the CDR3 DNA reads TGTGCCAGCAGAACAGGGATCCTTCTGAACACTGAAGCTTTCTTT. Its translation is CASRTGILLNTEAFF.

V usage is TRBV20-1 and J usage is TRBJ2-7; tentatively, D is TRBD1 (6 bases). The CDR3 contains 16 residues. Trimming stripped 0 bases from V and 2 bases from J, with 17 bases between. The germline CDR1 and CDR2 sequences are DFQATT and SNEGSKA (reference sequence). This chain's CDR3 is CSARDSAQGFPYEQYF. The CDR3, as DNA: TGCAGTGCTAGAGATTCCGCACAGGGATTCCCCTACGAGCAGTACTTC.

This clonotype has more than one count but fewer than ten. The V gene is TRBV19, the J gene TRBJ2-1; possible D gene TRBD2, 5 bases. The CDR3 length is 14 residues. The V and J ends lost 3 bases and 2 bases respectively, with 8 bases between them. The germline gives CDR1 LNHDA, CDR2 SQIVND (reference sequence). The CDR3 spells CASSIQRTYNEQFF. Written as DNA, the CDR3 is TGTGCCAGTAGTATCCAGCGGACCTACAATGAGCAGTTCTTC.

This clonotype showed up many times. The chain uses TRBV6-1 and TRBJ1-2; 7 nucleotides agree with TRBD1. The trim removed 0 bases at V and 4 bases at J, leaving 5 bases unmatched. CDR3 length equals 15 residues. Germline V gene lookup returns CDR1 MNHNS and CDR2 SASEGT. CDR3 in amino acids: CASSEAGQPGYGYTF. The CDR3 bases are TGTGCCAGCAGTGAAGCGGGACAGCCCGGCTATGGCTACACCTTC.

This clonotype was counted many times. This chain joins TRBV3-1 and TRBJ1-1, with D unclear. Germline V gene sequence: CDR1 LGHDT, CDR2 YNNKEL (reference sequence). V lost 0 bases and J lost 1, with 9 bases in between. The CDR3 sequence is 15 residues long. CDR3 residues: CASSQEVRRNTEAFF. The CDR3, as DNA: TGTGCCAGCAGCCAAGAGGTAAGGAGGAACACTGAAGCTTTCTTT.

The chain uses TRBV11-2 and TRBJ2-5; D is perhaps TRBD2 (6 bases). Trimming pared 4 bases from V and 1 base from J, leaving 10 bases between. CDR3 length: 14 amino acids. CDR1 is SGHAT, CDR2 FQNNGV, per germline. CDR3 protein: CASSSWDFQETQYF. The CDR3 region has the DNA TGTGCCAGCAGCTCTTGGGACTTCCAAGAGACCCAGTACTTC.

This clonotype has ten or more counts. The J gene is TRBJ2-3, the V gene TRBV18; D may be TRBD2 (5 bases). This CDR3 has 15 amino acids. Germline CDR1 is KGHSH and CDR2 is LQKENI. Deletions cut 3 bases from V and 5 bases from J, with 15 bases between. The CDR3 sequence is CASSPWESNLDTQYF. DNA of the CDR3: TGTGCCAGCTCACCGTGGGAGTCTAACCTAGATACGCAGTATTTT.

Only one count was recorded for this clonotype. J is TRBJ1-6 and V is TRBV5-6, with D possibly matching TRBD1 (5 bases). The germline V and J ends were trimmed by 0 bases and 9 bases, with 10 bases remaining between them. The germline CDR1 and CDR2 sequences are SGHDT and YYEEEE. The CDR3 length is 14 residues. In DNA, the CDR3 is TGTGCCAGCAGCTTGGGACAGCTCCGTTCACCCCTCCACTTT. The encoded protein is CASSLGQLRSPLHF.

This clonotype was detected many times. The CDR3 DNA follows: TGTGCCTGGAGAAAAAGGGTCTACGAGCAGTACTTC. Translated: CAWRKRVYEQYF. The rearrangement joins TRBV30 to TRBJ2-7; D is unresolved. The CDR3 loop spans 12 amino acids. The V and J ends lost 3 bases and 3 bases respectively, with 9 bases between them. CDR1 is GTSNPN, CDR2 SVGIG, per germline (reference sequence).

This chain connects TRBV7-3 to TRBJ2-2; D is perhaps TRBD2 (5 bases). V lost 5 bases to trimming and J lost 1 base, with 17 bases between them. From germline, CDR1 is SGHTA and CDR2 FQGTGA. The CDR3 is 17 residues long. The CDR3 nucleotides are TGTGCCAGCAGCCACCCGAGGGCGGAGAGGAACACCGGGGAGCTGTTTTTT. Translated: CASSHPRAERNTGELFF.